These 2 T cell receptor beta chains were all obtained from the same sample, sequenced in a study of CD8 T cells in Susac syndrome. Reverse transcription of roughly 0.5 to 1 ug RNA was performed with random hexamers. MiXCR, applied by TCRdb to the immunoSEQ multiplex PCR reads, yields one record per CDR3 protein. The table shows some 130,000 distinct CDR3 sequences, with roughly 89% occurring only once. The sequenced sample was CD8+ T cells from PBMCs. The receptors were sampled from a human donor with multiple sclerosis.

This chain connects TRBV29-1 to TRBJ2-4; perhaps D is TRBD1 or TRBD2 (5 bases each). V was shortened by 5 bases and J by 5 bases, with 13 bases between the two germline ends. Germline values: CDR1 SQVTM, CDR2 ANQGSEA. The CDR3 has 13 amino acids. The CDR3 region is CSVQGPGQNIQYF. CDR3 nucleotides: TGCAGCGTTCAGGGTCCGGGGCAAAACATTCAGTACTTC.

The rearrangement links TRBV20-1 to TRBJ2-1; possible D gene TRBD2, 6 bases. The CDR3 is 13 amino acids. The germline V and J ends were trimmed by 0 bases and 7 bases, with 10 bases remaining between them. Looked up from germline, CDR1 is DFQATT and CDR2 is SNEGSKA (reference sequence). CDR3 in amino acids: CSARDRRGNEQFF. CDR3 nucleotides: TGCAGTGCTAGAGATAGGCGGGGAAATGAGCAGTTCTTC.